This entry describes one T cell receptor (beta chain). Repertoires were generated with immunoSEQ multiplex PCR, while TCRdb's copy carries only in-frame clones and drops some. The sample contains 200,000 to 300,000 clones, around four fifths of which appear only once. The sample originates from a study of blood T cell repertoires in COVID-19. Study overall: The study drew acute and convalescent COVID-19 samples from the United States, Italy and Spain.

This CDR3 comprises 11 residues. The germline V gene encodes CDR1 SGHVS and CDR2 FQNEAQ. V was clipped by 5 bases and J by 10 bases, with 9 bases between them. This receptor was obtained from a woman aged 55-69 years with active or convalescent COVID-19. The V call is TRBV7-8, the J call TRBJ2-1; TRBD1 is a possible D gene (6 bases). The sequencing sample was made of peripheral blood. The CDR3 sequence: CASSLDREQFF. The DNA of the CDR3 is TGTGCCAGCAGCCTTGACAGGGAGCAGTTCTTC.